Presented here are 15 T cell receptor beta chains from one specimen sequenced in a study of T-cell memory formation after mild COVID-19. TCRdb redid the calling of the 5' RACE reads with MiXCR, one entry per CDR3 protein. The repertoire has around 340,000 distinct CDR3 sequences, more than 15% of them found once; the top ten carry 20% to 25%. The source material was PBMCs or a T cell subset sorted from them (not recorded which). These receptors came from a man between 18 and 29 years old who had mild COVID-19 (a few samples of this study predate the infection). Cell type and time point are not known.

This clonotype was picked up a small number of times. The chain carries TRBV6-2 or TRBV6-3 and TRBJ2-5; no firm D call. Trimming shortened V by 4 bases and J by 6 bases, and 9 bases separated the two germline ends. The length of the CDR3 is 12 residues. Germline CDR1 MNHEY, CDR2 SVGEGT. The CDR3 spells CASSLVEKTQYF. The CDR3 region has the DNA TGTGCCAGCAGTTTAGTCGAGAAGACCCAGTACTTC.

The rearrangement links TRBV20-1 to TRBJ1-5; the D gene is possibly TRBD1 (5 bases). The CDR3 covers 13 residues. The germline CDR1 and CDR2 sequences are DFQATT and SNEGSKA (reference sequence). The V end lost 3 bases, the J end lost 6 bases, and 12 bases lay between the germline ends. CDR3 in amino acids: CSASTWGIQPQHF. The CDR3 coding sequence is TGCAGTGCTAGCACGTGGGGCATTCAGCCCCAGCATTTT.

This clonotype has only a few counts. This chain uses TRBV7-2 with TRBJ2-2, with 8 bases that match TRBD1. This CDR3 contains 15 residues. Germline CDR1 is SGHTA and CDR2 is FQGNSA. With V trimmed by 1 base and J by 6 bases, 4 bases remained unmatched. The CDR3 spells CASSLVQGAPGELFF. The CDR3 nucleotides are TGTGCCAGCAGCTTAGTTCAGGGGGCGCCCGGGGAGCTGTTTTTT.

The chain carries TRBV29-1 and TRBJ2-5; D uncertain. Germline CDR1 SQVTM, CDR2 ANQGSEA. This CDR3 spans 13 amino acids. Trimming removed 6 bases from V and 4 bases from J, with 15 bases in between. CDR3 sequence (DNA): TGCAGCGTCCTCCCCCGACCCGGAGAGACCCAGTACTTC. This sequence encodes CSVLPRPGETQYF.

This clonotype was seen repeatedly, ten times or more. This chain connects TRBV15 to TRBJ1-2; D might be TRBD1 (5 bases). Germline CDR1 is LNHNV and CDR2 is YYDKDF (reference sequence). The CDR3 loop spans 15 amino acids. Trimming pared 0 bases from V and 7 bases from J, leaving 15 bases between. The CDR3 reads CATSRDLTGWSGYTF. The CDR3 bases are TGTGCCACCAGCAGAGATTTAACAGGATGGAGTGGCTACACCTTC.

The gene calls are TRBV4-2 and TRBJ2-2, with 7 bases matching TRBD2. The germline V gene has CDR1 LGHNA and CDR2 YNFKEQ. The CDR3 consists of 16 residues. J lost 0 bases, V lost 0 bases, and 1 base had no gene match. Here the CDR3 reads CASSQEAGTNTGELFF. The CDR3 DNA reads TGTGCCAGCAGCCAAGAAGCGGGAACGAACACCGGGGAGCTGTTTTTT.

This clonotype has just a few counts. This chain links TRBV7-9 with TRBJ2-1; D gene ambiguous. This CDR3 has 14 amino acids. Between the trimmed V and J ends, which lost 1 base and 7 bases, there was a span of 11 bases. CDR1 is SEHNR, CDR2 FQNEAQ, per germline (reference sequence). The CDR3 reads CASSLVVQENEQFF. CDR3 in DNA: TGTGCCAGCAGCTTAGTCGTTCAGGAAAATGAGCAGTTCTTC.

The CDR3 sequence is CASSFSPPDTQYF. CDR3 bases: TGTGCCAGCAGCTTTTCCCCACCAGATACGCAGTATTTT. The V call is TRBV11-2, the J call TRBJ2-3; D unclear. The germline V gene encodes CDR1 SGHAT and CDR2 FQNNGV. Trimming pared 3 bases from V and 4 bases from J, leaving 8 bases between. This CDR3 is 13 amino acids long.

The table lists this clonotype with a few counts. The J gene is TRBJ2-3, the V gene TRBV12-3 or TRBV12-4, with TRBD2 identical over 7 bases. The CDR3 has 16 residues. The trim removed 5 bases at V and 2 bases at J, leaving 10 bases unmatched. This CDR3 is CASSLQLARITDTQYF. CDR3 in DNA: TGTGCCAGCAGTCTTCAACTAGCGAGAATCACAGATACGCAGTATTTT.

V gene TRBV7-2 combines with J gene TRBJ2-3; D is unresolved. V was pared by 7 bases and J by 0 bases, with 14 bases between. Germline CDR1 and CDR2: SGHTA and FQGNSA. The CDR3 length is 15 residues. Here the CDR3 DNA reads TGTGCCAGCACCACGAATAACCCTAGCACAGATACGCAGTATTTT. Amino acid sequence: CASTTNNPSTDTQYF.

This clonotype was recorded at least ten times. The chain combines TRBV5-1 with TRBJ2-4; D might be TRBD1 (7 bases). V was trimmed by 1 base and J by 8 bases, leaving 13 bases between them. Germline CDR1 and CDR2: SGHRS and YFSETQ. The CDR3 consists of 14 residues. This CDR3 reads CASSLTGEVDIQYF. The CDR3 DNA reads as TGCGCCAGCAGCTTGACAGGGGAGGTTGACATTCAGTACTTC.

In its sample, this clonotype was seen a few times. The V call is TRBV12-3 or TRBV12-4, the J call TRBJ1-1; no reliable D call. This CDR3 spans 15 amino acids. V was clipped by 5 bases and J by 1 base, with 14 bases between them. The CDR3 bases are TGTGCCAGCAGTCATCCGGAGATGGGGAACACTGAAGCTTTCTTT. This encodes CASSHPEMGNTEAFF.

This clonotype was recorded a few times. CDR3 nucleotides: TGCGCCAGCAGGCCCCCGACAGGGGGCCGAGCCAAAAACATTCAGTACTTC. This translates into CASRPPTGGRAKNIQYF. This chain joins TRBV5-1 and TRBJ2-4, with TRBD1 matching over 10 bases. The CDR3 is made up of 17 amino acids. Trimming took 5 bases from V and 0 from J; bases not matched to a gene: 8. Germline V lookup: CDR1 SGHRS, CDR2 YFSETQ.

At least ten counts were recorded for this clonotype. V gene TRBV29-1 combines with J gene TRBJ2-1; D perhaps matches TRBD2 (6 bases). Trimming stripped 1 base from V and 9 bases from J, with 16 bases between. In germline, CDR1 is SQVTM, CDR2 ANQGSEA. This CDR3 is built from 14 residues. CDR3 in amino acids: CSVEVGSRRGEQFF. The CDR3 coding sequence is TGCAGCGTTGAAGTCGGTAGTAGGAGGGGTGAGCAGTTCTTC.

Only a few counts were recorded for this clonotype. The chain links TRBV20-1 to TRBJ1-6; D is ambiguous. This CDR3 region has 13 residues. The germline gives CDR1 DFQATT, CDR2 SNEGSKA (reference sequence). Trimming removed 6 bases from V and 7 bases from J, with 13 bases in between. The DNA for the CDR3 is TGCAGTGCCACTCCCGAGAACAATTCACCCCTCCACTTT. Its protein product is CSATPENNSPLHF.